Reported below is one T cell receptor (beta chain). Genomic DNA served as template for TCR beta VDJ and CDR3 profiling. TCRdb processed the reads anew with MiXCR; each CDR3 protein has one entry. The sample shows just over 200,000 distinct CDR3 sequences, about 62% of them seen only once. This entry belongs to a study of CD8+CD57+ T cells in acquired aplastic anemia. Germline CDR1 DFQATT, CDR2 SNEGSKA (reference sequence). The V end was cut by 4 bases, the J end by 5 bases, with 9 bases between. The CDR3 is 13 amino acids. Patients who underwent sequencing had shown CD8+CD57+ cell expansion by flow cytometry.

Sequencing was carried out using sorted CD4+, CD8+, or CD8+CD57+ T cells (not recorded which) from PBMCs. This TCR was sampled from a human donor with aplastic anemia. The chain has TRBV20-1 and TRBJ1-6; no definite D call. The CDR3 sequence: CSATEHHNSPLHF. For the CDR3, the DNA is TGCAGTGCTACTGAACACCATAATTCACCCCTCCACTTT.